These 25 T cell receptor beta chains share one sample of origin, sequenced in a study of T-cell reconstitution after alpha-beta-depleted transplantation in children (dated by TCRdb to the mid-2010s). The library was made by PCR. TCRdb shows the sequencer as Illumina HiSeq 2500. TCR library preparation used molecular barcoding, with unique molecular identifiers applied to normalize quantification of the TCRbeta repertoire. The public reads were reanalyzed by TCRdb: fastp trimming at Q25, MiXCR alignment, in-frame beta chains only. Rows merge per CDR3 protein into single entries with the most common DNA and genes. Counted in this sample were around 210,000 distinct CDR3 sequences; about 7% of them appeared once. Approximately 5.7% of the sample belongs to the ten largest clones. This sample's treatment or condition label indicates: allogeneic hematopoietic cell transplantation with graft depleted of TCRalphabeta T cells and CD19 B cells.

The input for sequencing was PBMCs, taken before TCRalphabeta/CD19-depleted stem cell transplant. These receptor sequences come from a boy between 2 and 15 years old with acute lymphoblastic leukemia, due to receive a stem cell transplant.

At least ten counts were recorded for this clonotype. J is TRBJ2-7 and V is TRBV5-4; D possibly corresponds to TRBD2 (6 bases). Germline CDR1 reads SGHNT; CDR2 reads YYREEE (reference sequence). The length of the CDR3 is 16 residues. The V end was cut by 0 bases, the J end by 7 bases, with 20 bases between. For the CDR3, the DNA is TGTGCCAGCAGCTTGGAAGTCGGGCGGGGATCAGGAGAGCAGTACTTC. This sequence encodes CASSLEVGRGSGEQYF.

This clonotype was found many times. The V gene is TRBV4-3, the J gene TRBJ1-1; D is ambiguous. Germline CDR1 LGHNA, CDR2 YSLEER. This CDR3 is 14 amino acids long. Trimming took off 0 bases at V and 5 bases at J, with 10 bases between the two ends. CDR3 DNA sequence: TGCGCCAGCAGCCAAGATTTGGGTTGGACTGAAGCTTTCTTT. Its translation is CASSQDLGWTEAFF.

There are a few counts of this clonotype. This chain joins TRBV20-1 and TRBJ2-3; 10 nucleotides agree with TRBD2. The V gene end was trimmed by 1 base and the J gene end by 1 base; junction bases not matched to a gene: 11. Germline CDR1 DFQATT, CDR2 SNEGSKA (reference sequence). This CDR3 comprises 18 residues. CDR3 residues: CSARAETSGLAGTDTQYF. The CDR3 bases are TGCAGTGCTAGAGCGGAGACGTCCGGACTAGCGGGCACAGATACGCAGTATTTT.

This clonotype was found many times. The rearrangement joins TRBV5-1 to TRBJ2-1, with D possibly called TRBD1 or TRBD2 (5 bases each). Between the trimmed V and J ends, which lost 4 bases and 0 bases, there was a span of 11 bases. The CDR3 contains 15 residues. The germline V gene has CDR1 SGHRS and CDR2 YFSETQ. The CDR3 loop is CASSPRGYSYNEQFF. The CDR3, as DNA: TGCGCCAGCAGCCCCCGGGGCTACTCCTACAATGAGCAGTTCTTC.

Ten or more counts support this clonotype. The V call is TRBV4-3, the J call TRBJ2-5; TRBD1 might be the D (6 bases). V was cut by 1 base and J by 4 bases, with 13 bases left in between. Looked up from germline, CDR1 is LGHNA and CDR2 is YSLEER. CDR3 length equals 15 residues. In DNA, the CDR3 is TGCGCCAGCAGCCAAGGCCTCTCAGGGGCAGAGACCCAGTACTTC. Translation gives CASSQGLSGAETQYF.

This clonotype was observed many times. This chain uses TRBV18 with TRBJ2-7; D unclear. V gave up 0 bases and J gave up 0 bases, with 3 bases separating them. The germline V gene encodes CDR1 KGHSH and CDR2 LQKENI. CDR3 length: 13 residues. DNA for the CDR3: TGTGCCAGCTCACCACCAAGCTCCTACGAGCAGTACTTC. Its translation is CASSPPSSYEQYF.

As to this clonotype: At one of its ends the junction is not consistent with the germline gene, which may arise from a read error. The rearrangement links TRBV12-3 or TRBV12-4 to TRBJ2-1; 8 bases agree with TRBD1. CDR3 size: 19 residues. The chain's CDR3 is CASCLPGQETLTSYNEQFF. In DNA, the CDR3 is TGTGCCAGCTGTTTACCGGGACAGGAGACCCTGACTTCTTACAATGAGCAGTTCTTC.

The chain uses TRBV29-1 and TRBJ1-1; unclear D gene. The CDR3 runs to 13 residues. The germline V and J ends were trimmed by 7 bases and 4 bases, with 16 bases remaining between them. Per the germline V gene, CDR1 is SQVTM and CDR2 is ANQGSEA. CDR3 sequence: CSERSTWGTEAFF. The CDR3, as DNA: TGCAGCGAACGGTCAACCTGGGGCACTGAAGCTTTCTTT.

This clonotype was counted ten times or more. The rearrangement links TRBV10-2 to TRBJ2-3, with 7 bases identical to TRBD2. Germline V CDR1 and CDR2: WSHSY, SAAADI. The CDR3 has 13 amino acids. The V segment lost 6 bases and the J segment 2 bases; nucleotides outside the gene matches: 2. The CDR3 loop reads CASSGGNTDTQYF. The CDR3, as DNA: TGCGCCAGCAGCGGGGGGAACACAGATACGCAGTATTTT.

This clonotype was counted between two and nine times. J is TRBJ1-5 and V is TRBV12-5, with TRBD1 as a possible D gene (5 bases). This CDR3 contains 16 residues. Germline V CDR1 and CDR2: LGHNT, FRNRAP. Trimming took off 8 bases at V and 3 bases at J, with 20 bases between the two ends. CDR3 sequence reads: CASPPPGPRTNQPQHF. CDR3 in DNA: TGTGCTAGTCCCCCACCGGGACCGCGGACCAATCAGCCCCAGCATTTT.

In its sample, this clonotype was seen many times. The chain recombines TRBV5-1 with TRBJ2-5; 8 nucleotides line up with TRBD2. The V and J ends lost 4 bases and 2 bases, in that order; junction bases with no gene match: 7. Germline V gene data show CDR1 as SGHRS and CDR2 as YFSETQ. The CDR3 has 15 amino acids. CDR3 in amino acids: CASSTATSGQETQYF. The CDR3 DNA reads as TGCGCCAGCAGCACCGCTACTAGCGGACAAGAGACCCAGTACTTC.

This clonotype was recorded many times. This rearrangement joins TRBV28 to TRBJ2-1, with a possible D match to TRBD2 (5 bases). CDR1 and CDR2 from the germline V gene are MDHEN and SYDVKM. Trimming left V 3 bases short and J 5 bases short, with 14 bases between. This CDR3 has 15 amino acids. The CDR3 coding sequence is TGTGCCAGCAGTTTGGCTAGTGTGGAGGACAATGAGCAGTTCTTC. This sequence encodes CASSLASVEDNEQFF.

Many counts were recorded for this clonotype. The rearrangement joins TRBV14 to TRBJ1-2; no clear D gene. Looked up from germline, CDR1 is SGHDN and CDR2 is FVKESK. This CDR3 contains 11 residues. Trimming removed 4 bases from V and 7 bases from J, with 7 bases in between. CDR3 coding DNA: TGTGCCAGCAGCCCCGGCGTTGGCTACACCTTC. This translates into CASSPGVGYTF. The complete variable domain, with remaining parts taken from reference TRBV14 and TRBJ1-2, reads EAGVTQFPSHSVIEKGQTVTLRCDPISGHDNLYWYRRVMGKEIKFLLHFVKESKQDESGMPNNRFLAERTGGTYSTLKVQPAELEDSGVYFCASSPGVGYTFGSGTRLTVV.

There are many counts of this clonotype. V gene TRBV3-1 combines with J gene TRBJ2-1; 9 bases fit TRBD2. Germline CDR1 is LGHDT and CDR2 is YNNKEL (reference sequence). With 7 bases clipped from V and 5 bases from J, the junction kept 6 bases outside the gene matches. The CDR3 is 14 residues long. The CDR3: CASTQRGVDNEQFF. In DNA, the CDR3 is TGTGCCAGCACCCAGCGGGGGGTAGACAATGAGCAGTTCTTC.

This clonotype was picked up a small number of times. The gene calls are TRBV28 and TRBJ2-5; 10 bases align to TRBD2. With V trimmed by 6 bases and J by 4 bases, 8 bases remained unmatched. Per germline, CDR1 MDHEN and CDR2 SYDVKM. The CDR3 loop spans 15 amino acids. For the CDR3, the DNA is TGTGCCAGCAGGATAGAGCGGGGGGGCCGAGAGACCCAGTACTTC. Translating gives CASRIERGGRETQYF.

At least ten counts were recorded for this clonotype. The chain uses TRBV10-3 and TRBJ2-3, with 9 bases matching TRBD1. J was trimmed by 5 bases and V by 7 bases; bases with no gene match: 4. CDR3 length equals 13 residues. Per the germline V gene, CDR1 is ENHRY and CDR2 is SYGVKD. This chain's CDR3 is CAIKGQGGDTQYF. For the CDR3, the DNA is TGTGCCATCAAGGGACAGGGTGGAGATACGCAGTATTTT.

This clonotype was seen ten or more times. The chain uses TRBV11-2 and TRBJ2-7; TRBD1 or TRBD2 may be the D gene (6 bases each). Trimming took off 1 base at V and 0 bases at J, with 10 bases between the two ends. This CDR3 has 15 amino acids. Germline V gene data show CDR1 as SGHAT and CDR2 as FQNNGV. The CDR3 loop reads CASSLGPGASYEQYF. The CDR3 DNA sequence: TGTGCCAGCAGCTTAGGCCCGGGGGCCTCCTACGAGCAGTACTTC. The complete variable domain, with remaining parts taken from reference TRBV11-2 and TRBJ2-7, reads EAGVAQSPRYKIIEKRQSVAFWCNPISGHATLYWYQQILGQGPKLLIQFQNNGVVDDSQLPKDRFSAERLKGVDSTLKIQPAKLEDSAVYLCASSLGPGASYEQYFGPGTRLTVT.

This clonotype appeared a few times. V usage is TRBV20-1 and J usage is TRBJ2-1; 8 bases are shared with TRBD2. V trimming: 0 bases; J trimming: 8 bases; junction bases outside the gene matches: 6. CDR3 length: 14 amino acids. From germline, CDR1 is DFQATT and CDR2 SNEGSKA (reference sequence). The CDR3 nucleotides read TGCAGTGCTAGAGATCCCGCGGGGGGCTATGAGCAGTTCTTC. As protein: CSARDPAGGYEQFF.

This clonotype was observed at least ten times. V and J are TRBV10-3 and TRBJ2-7; TRBD1 aligns across 9 bases. Germline CDR1 ENHRY, CDR2 SYGVKD. CDR3 size: 14 residues. J was trimmed by 3 bases and V by 5 bases; bases with no gene match: 5. The CDR3 loop is CAISKGQGNYEQYF. As DNA, the CDR3 is TGTGCCATCAGTAAGGGACAGGGTAACTACGAGCAGTACTTC.

The rearrangement uses TRBV28 and TRBJ2-5, with D perhaps matching TRBD1 (6 bases). CDR1 and CDR2 from the germline V gene are MDHEN and SYDVKM. V was pared by 4 bases and J by 4 bases, with 16 bases between. This CDR3 is built from 15 residues. CDR3 sequence reads: CASSSQTGPGETQYF. In DNA form, the CDR3 reads TGTGCCAGCAGTTCTCAAACAGGGCCCGGAGAGACCCAGTACTTC.

This clonotype was observed a handful of times. The chain has TRBV2 and TRBJ2-1, with 7 positions matching TRBD2. V lost 6 bases, J lost 2 bases, and 13 bases stayed unmatched. This CDR3 is 17 amino acids long. Germline-derived CDR1 and CDR2 are SNHLY and FYNNEI. The CDR3 nucleotides read TGTGCCAGCAGCGTATCGTCGGGAGGAGGAACCTACAATGAGCAGTTCTTC. This sequence encodes CASSVSSGGGTYNEQFF.

This clonotype has more than one count but fewer than ten. This chain connects TRBV7-2 to TRBJ2-1; D is ambiguous. The CDR3 has 16 amino acids. Germline CDR1 SGHTA, CDR2 FQGNSA. With 3 bases removed from V and 0 bases from J, the gap between germline ends came to 12 bases. In nucleotides, the CDR3 is TGTGCCAGCAGCTTTACCCAGCCCCGCTCCTACAATGAGCAGTTCTTC. This translates into CASSFTQPRSYNEQFF.

The chain has TRBV10-2 and TRBJ2-5, with D possibly being TRBD2 (5 bases). Trimming took off 6 bases at V and 5 bases at J, with 7 bases between the two ends. The CDR3 is 11 amino acids. Per germline, CDR1 WSHSY and CDR2 SAAADI. In nucleotides, the CDR3 is TGCGCCAGCAGGGACTTCGAGACCCAGTACTTC. Its protein is CASRDFETQYF.

This clonotype appeared a few times. This chain joins TRBV20-1 and TRBJ1-2; 10 bases match TRBD1. The V gene end was trimmed by 1 base and the J gene end by 4 bases; junction bases not matched to a gene: 3. The germline V gene encodes CDR1 DFQATT and CDR2 SNEGSKA (reference sequence). This CDR3 has 14 amino acids. This CDR3 reads CSARVGQGFYGYTF. Written as DNA, the CDR3 is TGCAGTGCTAGAGTGGGACAGGGGTTCTATGGCTACACCTTC.

The chain employs TRBV10-2 and TRBJ2-5, with 7 bases identical to TRBD2. The J segment lost 5 bases and the V segment lost 4 bases, leaving 4 bases of the junction unmatched. The CDR3 extends over 13 amino acids. Germline V gene lookup returns CDR1 WSHSY and CDR2 SAAADI. This CDR3 reads CASSGTSFETQYF. The CDR3 DNA reads TGCGCCAGCAGTGGGACTAGTTTTGAGACCCAGTACTTC.